The 22 T cell receptor beta chains given below trace back to one sample, sequenced in a study of tumor-infiltrating lymphocytes in primary liver carcinoma. Using a constant-region primer together with ProtoScript II reverse transcriptase, TCR beta cDNA was made from around 500 ng of total RNA. Library construction for TCR beta comprised three nested multiplex PCR rounds performed with slightly modified ARM-PCR. TRBV1-TRBV30 forward and Cbeta reverse primers drove the first two roughly 10-cycle rounds. TCRdb fed the multiplex PCR reads into MiXCR, producing one record per CDR3 protein. Of around 190,000 distinct CDR3 sequences listed, roughly 80% were seen once; the top ten hold roughly 20%. The roughly 17-32 mg bulk tissue piece was not sorted before simultaneous RNA and DNA extraction. Sequencing was done on a sample of tumor tissue from primary liver carcinoma. Source of these receptors: a man aged 40-55 years with primary liver carcinoma and hepatitis B virus infection.

The chain links TRBV6-1 to TRBJ1-2, with 7 bases matching TRBD1. Germline V gives CDR1 MNHNS, CDR2 SASEGT. The CDR3 is 13 amino acids. CDR3 region: CTVRQGLTGDYTF. DNA of the CDR3: TGTACCGTTCGACAGGGTTTGACTGGGGACTACACCTTC.

The genes are TRBV29-1 and TRBJ1-2; D not certain. V gave up 7 bases and J gave up 4 bases, with 10 bases separating them. CDR3 length: 11 amino acids. Germline CDR1 SQVTM, CDR2 ANQGSEA. CDR3 bases: TGCAGCGGCGACGGCGGCTATGGCTACACCTTC. Its translation is CSGDGGYGYTF.

In the case of this clonotype: Lacking the conserved final phenylalanine or tryptophan, this CDR3 likely reflects a read error. This chain links TRBV29-1 with TRBJ2-3; TRBD2 matches at 10 bases. This CDR3 region has 14 residues. Germline V gene sequence: CDR1 SQVTM, CDR2 ANQGSEA. Here the CDR3 reads CSVTLAGVTGTQYL. The DNA for the CDR3 is TGCAGCGTCACTCTAGCGGGAGTAACAGGTACGCAGTATTTG.

J is TRBJ2-7 and V is TRBV29-1; a weak D match, TRBD1 (5 bases). The V gene's germline CDR1 is SQVTM and CDR2 ANQGSEA. This CDR3 region has 11 residues. CDR3 loop: CNALLGAEQYF. The CDR3 region has the DNA TGCAACGCCCTCTTAGGGGCCGAGCAGTACTTC.

This clonotype has only one observation. The conserved closing phenylalanine or tryptophan is absent in this CDR3, likely reflecting a read error. The DNA is omitted, as the CDR3 cannot be located on it reliably, and the CDR3 follows TCRdb's listing. The CDR3 region is CASSQSLEQDS. V usage is TRBV12-3 or TRBV12-4 and J usage is TRBJ2-7. The CDR3 adds up to 11 amino acids, both ends counted.

About this clonotype itself: At one of its ends the junction is not consistent with the germline gene, which may arise from a read error. This chain links TRBV20-1 with TRBJ2-3; 13 bases agree with TRBD2. Per germline, CDR1 DFQATT and CDR2 SNEGSKA (reference sequence). The CDR3 is 18 residues long. The CDR3 region is CSVRATPGTSGDPDTQYF. DNA of the CDR3: TGCAGTGTTAGAGCTACTCCCGGGACTAGCGGGGACCCGGATACGCAGTATTTT.

About this clonotype itself: Sequence at one end of the junction differs from germline and may be a read error. The CDR3 protein is CASSPQGLGGYTF. The CDR3 DNA follows: TGTGCCAGCAGCCCCCAGGGCCTCGGGGGCTATACCTTC. The rearrangement links TRBV7-9 to TRBJ1-2; perhaps TRBD1 as D (6 bases). The germline V gene encodes CDR1 SEHNR and CDR2 FQNEAQ (reference sequence). This CDR3 comprises 13 residues.

About this clonotype itself: An end of the junction differs from the germline gene, which may be a read error. The genes are TRBV11-2 and TRBJ2-2; D assignment may be TRBD1 or TRBD2 (5 bases each). The length of the CDR3 is 14 residues. Germline lookup yields CDR1 SGHAT and CDR2 FQNNGV. Here the CDR3 DNA reads TGTGCCAGCAGCACATATTCGGACACCTGGGACCTGTTTTTT. Amino acids: CASSTYSDTWDLFF.

This chain uses TRBV29-1 with TRBJ1-2, with 8 bases fitting TRBD1. The CDR3 is made up of 13 amino acids. From germline, CDR1 is SQVTM and CDR2 ANQGSEA. The CDR3 sequence: CCVADRVGYGYTF. The DNA of the CDR3 is TGCTGTGTTGCGGACAGGGTGGGATATGGCTACACCTTC.

V is TRBV6-5 and J is TRBJ2-5, with D possibly TRBD2 on 5 matching bases. The CDR3 length is 13 residues. Germline V gene sequence: CDR1 MNHEY, CDR2 SVGAGI. With 6 bases removed from V and 8 bases from J, the gap between germline ends came to 16 bases. CDR3 nucleotides: TGTGCCAGCAGAGAGGCGGGTTCGGATACCCAGTACTTC. Its protein product is CASREAGSDTQYF.

The chain is built from TRBV10-3 and TRBJ2-1; perhaps TRBD2 as D (5 bases). Trimming removed 7 bases at V and 0 bases at J, with 16 bases between. The germline CDR1 and CDR2 sequences are ENHRY and SYGVKD. The CDR3 totals 16 residues. CDR3: CAIIDLPTISYNEQFF. CDR3 nucleotide sequence: TGTGCCATCATAGACCTGCCGACTATCTCCTACAATGAGCAGTTCTTC.

Remarks on this clonotype: The conserved phenylalanine or tryptophan normally closing the CDR3 is absent here, so this likely arose from a read error. CDR3 region: CVSKEMSSYNEQFS. CDR3 nucleotides: TGTGTCAGCAAGGAGATGAGCTCCTACAATGAGCAGTTCTCC. This chain uses TRBV12-3 or TRBV12-4 with TRBJ2-1; D is unresolved. The CDR3 is 14 residues long.

Remarks on this clonotype: A read error may be the cause here, since a much bigger clone is one base away. The rearrangement joins TRBV6-4 to TRBJ2-1; 12 nucleotides agree with TRBD2. Germline lookup yields CDR1 MRHNA and CDR2 SNTAGT. This CDR3 is built from 15 residues. The CDR3, as DNA: TGTGTCAGCAGTGACTCGACTAGCGGGAGCAATGAGCAGTTCTTC. Encoded protein: CVSSDSTSGSNEQFF.

Comment on this clonotype: The junction departs from germline at one end; a sequencing error may be responsible. CDR3 in amino acids: CASNQEGGPGAQYF. The CDR3 DNA sequence: TGCGCCAGCAACCAAGAAGGGGGACCGGGGGCCCAGTACTTC. The chain links TRBV4-1 to TRBJ2-5; the D gene could be TRBD1 or TRBD2 (6 bases each). The CDR3 has 14 amino acids. CDR1 and CDR2 from the germline V gene are MGHRA and YSYEKL.

As for this clonotype: This may be a read error: a much more frequent sequence differs by one nucleotide. The chain employs TRBV28 and TRBJ2-1; D not certain. V shed 8 bases and J shed 5 bases, with 10 bases lying between them. CDR3 length: 12 residues. Per germline, CDR1 MDHEN and CDR2 SYDVKM. CDR3: CASSQMNNEQFF. The CDR3 DNA sequence: TGTGCCAGCTCCCAGATGAACAATGAGCAGTTCTTC.

Concerning this clonotype itself: A much larger clonotype is one base distant, so this may be a read error. The chain couples TRBV19 to TRBJ2-2; TRBD1 agrees at 10 bases. V trimming: 6 bases; J trimming: 6 bases; junction bases outside the gene matches: 16. CDR3 length: 18 amino acids. Germline-derived CDR1 and CDR2 are LNHDA and SQIVND (reference sequence). The CDR3 protein is CASSHPSMTGGVPGELFF. For the CDR3, the DNA is TGTGCCAGTAGCCACCCTTCAATGACAGGGGGCGTGCCCGGGGAGCTGTTTTTT. The full variable domain, with the rest looked up from reference TRBV19 and TRBJ2-2, is DGGITQSPKYLFRKEGQNVTLSCEQNLNHDAMYWYRQDPGQGLRLIYYSQIVNDFQKGDIAEGYSVSREKKESFPLTVTSAQKNPTAFYLCASSHPSMTGGVPGELFFGEGSRLTVL.

On this clonotype itself: The junction and the germline gene differ at one end; a read error may be behind it. J is TRBJ2-3 and V is TRBV7-3; 8 bases fit TRBD1. Germline lookup yields CDR1 SGHTA and CDR2 FQGTGA. This CDR3 contains 15 residues. The CDR3 loop reads CANSLDRGGTDTQYF. The CDR3 DNA reads as TGTGCCAACAGCTTAGACAGGGGTGGAACAGATACGCAGTATTTT.

This clonotype was seen just once. The rearrangement joins TRBV12-3 or TRBV12-4 to TRBJ2-1; D unclear. The DNA end is more similar to TRBJ2-7, so the J call may be wrong. The CDR3 is 11 amino acids. CDR3 sequence reads: CASSTRNEQYF. Here the CDR3 DNA reads TGTGCCAGCAGTACTCGCAATGAGCAGTACTTC.

As for this clonotype: The conserved phenylalanine or tryptophan is not found at the CDR3 terminus, so this likely reflects a read error. The J gene is TRBJ2-1, the V gene TRBV11-2, with 9 bases identical to TRBD2. Germline values: CDR1 SGHAT, CDR2 FQNNGV. The CDR3 totals 15 residues. CDR3 DNA sequence: TGTGTCAGCAGCCAGATTAGCGGGAGCAACAATGAGCAGTTCTAC. Amino acids: CVSSQISGSNNEQFY.

Details on this clonotype: Sequence at one end of the junction differs from germline and may be a read error. The chain links TRBV29-1 to TRBJ2-5; 10 nucleotides match TRBD2. CDR1 and CDR2 (germline): SQVTM, ANQGSEA. This CDR3 has 15 amino acids. The CDR3 loop is CSVRASGSWAETQYF. The CDR3 bases are TGCAGCGTTCGAGCTAGCGGGAGTTGGGCAGAGACCCAATACTTC.

As for this clonotype: An end of the junction differs from the germline gene, which may be a read error. The V and J genes are TRBV6-2 or TRBV6-3 and TRBJ2-1; 8 nucleotides match TRBD1. Germline values: CDR1 MNHEY, CDR2 SVGEGT. The CDR3 totals 15 residues. This CDR3 reads CASSLLDRGYNEQLF. In nucleotides, the CDR3 is TGTGCCAGCAGTTTACTCGACAGGGGCTACAATGAGCAGTTATTC.

On this clonotype itself: The conserved phenylalanine or tryptophan normally closing the CDR3 is absent here, so this likely arose from a read error. The DNA is omitted, as the CDR3 cannot be located on it reliably, and the CDR3 follows TCRdb's listing. CDR3 region: CASSPRDERFL. The chain carries TRBV6-6 and TRBJ2-1; the D call of TRBD2 is as the table states it, not checked on the DNA. Both ends counted, the CDR3 spans 11 residues. Germline V gene lookup returns CDR1 MNHNY and CDR2 SVGAGI (reference sequence).